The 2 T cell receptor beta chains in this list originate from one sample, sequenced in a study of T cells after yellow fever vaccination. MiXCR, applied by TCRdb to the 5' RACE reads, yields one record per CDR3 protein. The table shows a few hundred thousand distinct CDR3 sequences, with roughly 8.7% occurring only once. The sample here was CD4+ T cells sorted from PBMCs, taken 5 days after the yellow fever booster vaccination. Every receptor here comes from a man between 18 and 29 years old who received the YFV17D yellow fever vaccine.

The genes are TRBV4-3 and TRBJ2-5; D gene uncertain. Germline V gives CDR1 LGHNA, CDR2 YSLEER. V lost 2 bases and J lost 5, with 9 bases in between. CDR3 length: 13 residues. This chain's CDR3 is CASSQSPAETQYF. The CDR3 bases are TGCGCCAGCAGCCAAAGCCCGGCGGAGACCCAGTACTTC.

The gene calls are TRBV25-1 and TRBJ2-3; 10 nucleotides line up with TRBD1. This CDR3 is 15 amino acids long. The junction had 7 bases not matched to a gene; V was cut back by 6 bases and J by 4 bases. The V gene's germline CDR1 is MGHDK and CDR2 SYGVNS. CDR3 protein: CASSDPGQGADTQYF. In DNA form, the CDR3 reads TGTGCCAGCAGCGACCCAGGACAGGGGGCAGATACGCAGTATTTT.